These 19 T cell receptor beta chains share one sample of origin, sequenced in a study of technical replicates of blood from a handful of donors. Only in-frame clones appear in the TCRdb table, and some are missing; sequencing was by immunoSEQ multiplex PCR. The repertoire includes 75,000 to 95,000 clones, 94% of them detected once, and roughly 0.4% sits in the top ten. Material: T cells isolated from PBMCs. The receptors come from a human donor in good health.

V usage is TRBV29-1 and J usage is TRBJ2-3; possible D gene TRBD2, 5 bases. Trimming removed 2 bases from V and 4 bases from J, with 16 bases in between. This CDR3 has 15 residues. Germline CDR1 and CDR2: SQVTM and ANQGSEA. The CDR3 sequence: CSVELGHGIADTQYF. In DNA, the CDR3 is TGCAGCGTTGAATTGGGCCACGGGATAGCAGATACGCAGTATTTT.

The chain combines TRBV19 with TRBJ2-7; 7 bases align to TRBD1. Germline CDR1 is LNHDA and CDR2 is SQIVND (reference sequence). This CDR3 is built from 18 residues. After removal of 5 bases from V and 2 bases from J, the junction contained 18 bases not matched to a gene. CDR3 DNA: TGTGCCAGTAGTCCTAGGACAGGAGCCGGGACGCTAGCCTACGAGCAGTACTTC. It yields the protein CASSPRTGAGTLAYEQYF.

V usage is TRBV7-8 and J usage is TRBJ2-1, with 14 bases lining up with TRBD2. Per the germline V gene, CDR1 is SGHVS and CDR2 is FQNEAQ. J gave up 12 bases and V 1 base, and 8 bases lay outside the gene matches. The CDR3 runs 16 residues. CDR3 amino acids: CASSLEGLAGGAGQFF. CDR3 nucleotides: TGTGCCAGCAGCTTAGAAGGACTAGCGGGAGGAGCTGGGCAGTTCTTC.

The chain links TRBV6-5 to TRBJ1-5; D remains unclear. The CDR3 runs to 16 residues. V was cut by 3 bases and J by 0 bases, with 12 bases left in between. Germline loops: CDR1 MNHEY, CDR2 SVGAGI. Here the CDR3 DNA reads TGTGCCAGCAGTTATTACAGTCCCCGTAGCAATCAGCCCCAGCATTTT. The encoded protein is CASSYYSPRSNQPQHF.

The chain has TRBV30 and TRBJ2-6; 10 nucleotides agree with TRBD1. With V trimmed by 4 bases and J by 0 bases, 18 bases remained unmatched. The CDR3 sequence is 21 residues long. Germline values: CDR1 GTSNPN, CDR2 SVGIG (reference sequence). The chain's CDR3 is CAWTTGTGVSGVLSGANVLTF. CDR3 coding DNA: TGTGCCTGGACCACCGGGACAGGGGTATCCGGGGTTCTCTCTGGGGCCAACGTCCTGACTTTC.

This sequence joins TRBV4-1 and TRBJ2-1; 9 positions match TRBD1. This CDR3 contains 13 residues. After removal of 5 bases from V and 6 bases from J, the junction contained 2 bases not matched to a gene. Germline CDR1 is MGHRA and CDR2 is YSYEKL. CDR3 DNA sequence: TGCGCCAGCAGCAGGACAGGGGCCAATGAGCAGTTCTTC. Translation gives CASSRTGANEQFF.

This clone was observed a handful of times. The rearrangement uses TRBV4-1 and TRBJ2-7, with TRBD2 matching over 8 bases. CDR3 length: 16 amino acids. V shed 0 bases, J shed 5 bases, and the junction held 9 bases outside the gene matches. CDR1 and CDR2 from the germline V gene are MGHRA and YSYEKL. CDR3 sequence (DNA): TGCGCCAGCAGCCAAGATTGGTTGGGCGGGAGGAACGAGCAGTACTTC. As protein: CASSQDWLGGRNEQYF.

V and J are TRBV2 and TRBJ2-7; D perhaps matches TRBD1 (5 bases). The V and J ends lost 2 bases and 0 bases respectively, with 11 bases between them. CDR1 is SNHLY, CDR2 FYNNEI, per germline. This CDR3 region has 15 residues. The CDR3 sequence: CASSERGGSSYEQYF. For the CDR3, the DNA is TGTGCCAGCAGTGAAAGGGGCGGAAGCTCCTACGAGCAGTACTTC.

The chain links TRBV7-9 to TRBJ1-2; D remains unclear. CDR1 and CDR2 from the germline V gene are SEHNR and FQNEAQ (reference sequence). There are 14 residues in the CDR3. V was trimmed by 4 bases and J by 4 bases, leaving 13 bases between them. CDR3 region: CASSYEGSTYGYTF. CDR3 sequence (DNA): TGTGCCAGCAGCTACGAGGGATCCACCTATGGCTACACCTTC.

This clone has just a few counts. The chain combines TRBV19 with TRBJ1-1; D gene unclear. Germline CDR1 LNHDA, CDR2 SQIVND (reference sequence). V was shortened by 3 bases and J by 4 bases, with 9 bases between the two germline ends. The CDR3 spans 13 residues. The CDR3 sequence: CASSIIGSTEAFF. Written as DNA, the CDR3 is TGTGCCAGTAGTATCATCGGGTCCACTGAAGCTTTCTTT.

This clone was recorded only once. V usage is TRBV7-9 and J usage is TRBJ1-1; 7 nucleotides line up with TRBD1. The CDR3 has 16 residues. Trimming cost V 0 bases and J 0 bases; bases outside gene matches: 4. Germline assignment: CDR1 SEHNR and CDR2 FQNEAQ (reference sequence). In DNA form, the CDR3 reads TGTGCCAGCAGCTTAGCACCGGGACAGATGAACACTGAAGCTTTCTTT. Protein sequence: CASSLAPGQMNTEAFF.

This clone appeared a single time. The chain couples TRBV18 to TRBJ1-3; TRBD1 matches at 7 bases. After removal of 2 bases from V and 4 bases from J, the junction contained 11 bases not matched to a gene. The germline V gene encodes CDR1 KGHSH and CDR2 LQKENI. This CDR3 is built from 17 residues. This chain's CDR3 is CASSPVASTGSGNTIYF. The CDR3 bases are TGTGCCAGCTCACCAGTCGCCTCGACAGGGTCGGGAAACACCATATATTTT.

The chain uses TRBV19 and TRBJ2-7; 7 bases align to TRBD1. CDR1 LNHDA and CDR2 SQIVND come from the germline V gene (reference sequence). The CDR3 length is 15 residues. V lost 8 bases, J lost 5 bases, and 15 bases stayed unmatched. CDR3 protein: CASRTSDRVSDEQYF. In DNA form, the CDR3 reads TGTGCCAGTCGAACCTCCGACAGGGTATCTGACGAGCAGTACTTC.

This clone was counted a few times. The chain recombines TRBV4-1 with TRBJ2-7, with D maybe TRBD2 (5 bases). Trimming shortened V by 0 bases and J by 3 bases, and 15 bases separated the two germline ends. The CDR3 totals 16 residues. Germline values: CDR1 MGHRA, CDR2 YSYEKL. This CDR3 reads CASSQERAGGLYEQYF. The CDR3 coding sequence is TGCGCCAGCAGCCAAGAAAGGGCGGGTGGCCTCTACGAGCAGTACTTC.

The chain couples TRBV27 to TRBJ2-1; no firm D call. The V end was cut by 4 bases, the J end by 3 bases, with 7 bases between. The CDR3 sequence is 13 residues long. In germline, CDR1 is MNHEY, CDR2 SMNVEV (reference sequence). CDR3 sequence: CASSSTLYNEQFF. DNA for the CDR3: TGTGCCAGCAGTTCAACTCTCTACAATGAGCAGTTCTTC.

CDR3 sequence reads: CASSFSGQGGTGELFF. CDR3 in DNA: TGCGCCAGCAGCTTTTCAGGACAGGGGGGCACCGGGGAGCTGTTTTTT. J is TRBJ2-2 and V is TRBV5-1; 10 nucleotides agree with TRBD1. This CDR3 region has 16 residues. J lost 4 bases, V lost 2 bases, and 5 bases had no gene match. Germline loops: CDR1 SGHRS, CDR2 YFSETQ.

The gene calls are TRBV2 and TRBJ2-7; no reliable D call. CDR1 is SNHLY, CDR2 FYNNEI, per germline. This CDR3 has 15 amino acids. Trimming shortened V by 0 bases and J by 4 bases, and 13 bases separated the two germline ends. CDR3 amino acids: CASSEAREAFYEQYF. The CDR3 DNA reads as TGTGCCAGCAGTGAAGCTAGAGAGGCCTTTTACGAGCAGTACTTC.

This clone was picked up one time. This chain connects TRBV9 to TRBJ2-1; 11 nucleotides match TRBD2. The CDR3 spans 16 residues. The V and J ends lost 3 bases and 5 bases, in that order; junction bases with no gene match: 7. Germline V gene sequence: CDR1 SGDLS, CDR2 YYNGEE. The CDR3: CASSAHGTSGDNEQFF. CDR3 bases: TGTGCCAGCAGCGCCCACGGGACTAGCGGAGACAATGAGCAGTTCTTC.

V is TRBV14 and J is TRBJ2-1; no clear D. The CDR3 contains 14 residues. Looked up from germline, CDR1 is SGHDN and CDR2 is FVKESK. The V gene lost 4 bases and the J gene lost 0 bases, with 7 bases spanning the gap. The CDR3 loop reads CASSLSSSYNEQFF. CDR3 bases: TGTGCCAGCAGCCTTAGTAGCTCCTACAATGAGCAGTTCTTC.